This record covers a single T cell receptor beta chain. Its specificity is not known. TCRdb analysed the RACE reads with MiXCR anew, one entry per CDR3 protein. Of about 97,000 distinct CDR3 sequences in the sample, less than 35% were seen once. J was trimmed by 8 bases and V by 0 bases; bases with no gene match: 10. The V gene's germline CDR1 is SGDLS and CDR2 YYNGEE. The CDR3 totals 16 residues. The data belong to a study of human T cells and chemical hapten exposure. At the level of the study: Patch testing placed 0.01% DPC on the upper back, with readings at 6 days. There were per-sample TCR yield variations, arising mainly from small pooled library volume differences.

Stated time point: patch test 3, about 24 weeks after DPC sensitization. Treatment denoted: therapeutic diphenylcyclopropenone sensitization with weekly scalp DPC. Study-level findings and limits: TCRs whose frequency exceeded 1 in 1000 remained the same following DPC sensitization.

The input for sequencing was whole blood, taken in connection with sensitization to the hapten diphenylcyclopropenone (DPC). The receptor comes from a man in his forties with alopecia areata. Some clones in this sample may be carry-over from other donors' samples. V and J are TRBV9 and TRBJ2-1, with 8 bases matching TRBD2. The CDR3 DNA is TGTGCCAGCAGCGTAGTTGCGGGAGGCCCGGGCGATGAGCAGTTCTTC. Amino acid sequence: CASSVVAGGPGDEQFF.